This TCR beta chain was retrieved from a study of cytomegalovirus exposure and HLA in healthy donors. The germline CDR1 and CDR2 sequences are SGHNT and YYREEE (reference sequence). Trimming cost V 6 bases and J 0 bases; bases outside gene matches: 6. The length of the CDR3 is 15 residues. While unrecorded immune exposures were likely, the donors were nominally healthy when sampled. General study points: Later work found that TCR association rates differed between HLA loci; DRB1 had the most and HLA-C the fewest. Productive rates of about 87% or about 30% were seen for most TCR beta V segments in an earlier analysis.

Primers: 60 Vbeta forward and 13 Jbeta reverse. Original data processing: Per a later analysis, the number of unique TCR beta chains was roughly 83 million, of which 9 million to 12 million were shared. Using immunoSEQ multiplex PCR, the repertoire was profiled, and TCRdb retains in-frame clones only, with some absent. V and J calls and clone size follow that table, whereas D and trimming were derived from the DNA. Of under 200,000 clones in the sample, around 82% were seen once. This clone was observed once. Its antigen is unknown. Sample: PBMCs. J is TRBJ1-3 and V is TRBV5-4; 7 positions match TRBD1. The origin of this receptor is a man aged 25 to 45 in good health and CMV-seronegative. In DNA, the CDR3 is TGTGCCAGCATCCTCGGACAGGCCTCTGGAAACACCATATATTTT. Translated, it gives CASILGQASGNTIYF.